This record covers a single TCR beta chain. Its target is not known. Clones were read by immunoSEQ multiplex PCR, and TCRdb kept only the in-frame ones, dropping some. Among tens of thousands of clones listed, roughly 90% were seen once. The V and J ends lost 6 bases and 4 bases respectively, with 18 bases between them. The CDR3 contains 15 residues. In germline, CDR1 is MNHEY, CDR2 SMNVEV (reference sequence). This record comes from a study of T cell responses to AZD1222 COVID-19 vaccine. General study results and limits: White British donors predominated, females outnumbered males, and clonal diversity was possibly underestimated. Researchers report vaccine-associated CD4 TCRs spanning spike, with dominance at 160-218 and 743-854.

This clonotype originated in an adult who received the AZD1222 COVID-19 vaccine. The chain couples TRBV27 to TRBJ1-1; D perhaps matches TRBD1 (5 bases). This specimen was peripheral blood, taken 28 days after the second AZD1222 dose. CDR3 in DNA: TGTGCCAGCAGGGTTCTAGGGCAGGGAGGCACTGAAGCTTTCTTT. As protein: CASRVLGQGGTEAFF.